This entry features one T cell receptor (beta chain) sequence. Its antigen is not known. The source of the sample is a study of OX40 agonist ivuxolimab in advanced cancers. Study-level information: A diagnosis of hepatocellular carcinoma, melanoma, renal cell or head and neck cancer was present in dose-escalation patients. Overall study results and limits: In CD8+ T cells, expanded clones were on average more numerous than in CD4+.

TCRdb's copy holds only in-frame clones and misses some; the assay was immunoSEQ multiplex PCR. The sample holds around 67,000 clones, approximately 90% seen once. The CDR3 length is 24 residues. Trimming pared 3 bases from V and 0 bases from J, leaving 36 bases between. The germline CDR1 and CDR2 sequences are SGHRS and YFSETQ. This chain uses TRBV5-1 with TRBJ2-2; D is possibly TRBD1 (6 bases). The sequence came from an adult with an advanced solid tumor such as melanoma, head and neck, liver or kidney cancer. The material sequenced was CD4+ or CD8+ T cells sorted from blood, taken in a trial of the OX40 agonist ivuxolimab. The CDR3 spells CASSWARRPRAGTPYTANTGELFF. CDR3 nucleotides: TGCGCCAGCAGCTGGGCGAGGAGACCGCGTGCCGGGACACCGTACACCGCGAACACCGGGGAGCTGTTTTTT.